This is a list of T cell receptor beta chains from one sample in a study of OX40 agonist ivuxolimab in advanced cancers. Only in-frame clones appear in the TCRdb table, and some are missing; sequencing was by immunoSEQ multiplex PCR. The table records about 80,000 clones, 92% of them present only once. Sequenced here: CD4+ or CD8+ T cells sorted from blood, sampled in a trial of the OX40 agonist ivuxolimab. These receptors originate from an adult with an advanced solid tumor such as melanoma, head and neck, liver or kidney cancer. Each CDR3 is given with its conserved first and last residue. A D gene is named only where the DNA matches it firmly. Size is omitted from some rows. Given values are once, few, many or a class for expanded clones.

CDR3aa: CASRLAEVSLPSYEQYF; CDR3nt: TGTGCAAGTCGCTTAGCGGAGGTCAGTCTACCTTCCTACGAGCAGTACTTC; d_gene: NA; v_gene: TRBV12-2; abundance: NA; j_gene: TRBJ2-7
CDR3aa: CASSLGVGGELFF; CDR3nt: TGTGCCAGCAGCTTAGGAGTGGGGGGGGAGCTGTTTTTT; d_gene: NA; v_gene: TRBV7-8; abundance: NA; j_gene: TRBJ2-2
CDR3aa: CASSQERPGELFF; CDR3nt: TGCGCCAGCAGCCAAGAAAGACCCGGGGAGCTGTTTTTT; d_gene: NA; v_gene: TRBV4-1; abundance: NA; j_gene: TRBJ2-2
CDR3aa: CASSLGSQPQHF; CDR3nt: TGTGCCAGCAGCTTAGGGTCCCAGCCCCAGCATTTT; d_gene: NA; v_gene: TRBV7-2; abundance: NA; j_gene: TRBJ1-5
CDR3aa: CASSHPQGSNYGYTF; CDR3nt: TGCGCCAGCAGCCATCCACAGGGGTCAAACTATGGCTACACCTTC; d_gene: TRBD1; v_gene: TRBV4-1; abundance: NA; j_gene: TRBJ1-2
CDR3aa: CASSLVYGYTF; CDR3nt: TGTGCCAGCAGTTTGGTTTATGGCTACACCTTC; d_gene: NA; v_gene: TRBV27; abundance: few; j_gene: TRBJ1-2
CDR3aa: CASSGQLYSNQPQHF; CDR3nt: TGTGCCAGTAGCGGACAACTTTATAGCAATCAGCCCCAGCATTTT; d_gene: NA; v_gene: TRBV19; abundance: NA; j_gene: TRBJ1-5
CDR3aa: CASRKPAYTYEQYF; CDR3nt: TGTGCCAGCAGGAAGCCAGCCTATACCTACGAGCAGTACTTC; d_gene: NA; v_gene: TRBV2; abundance: NA; j_gene: TRBJ2-7
CDR3aa: CASSRGDRDTEAFF; CDR3nt: TGTGCCAGTAGTAGGGGGGATCGGGACACTGAAGCTTTCTTT; d_gene: NA; v_gene: TRBV19; abundance: NA; j_gene: TRBJ1-1
CDR3aa: CASSLGWNTEAFF; CDR3nt: TGCGCCAGCAGCCTGGGGTGGAACACTGAAGCTTTCTTT; d_gene: NA; v_gene: TRBV5-1; abundance: NA; j_gene: TRBJ1-1
CDR3aa: CASSFLAGGGEQFF; CDR3nt: TGTGCCAGCAGTTTTTTAGCGGGGGGGGGTGAGCAGTTCTTC; d_gene: TRBD2; v_gene: TRBV27; abundance: NA; j_gene: TRBJ2-1
CDR3aa: CASSLTSGASLLYEQYF; CDR3nt: TGTGCCAGCAGCTTGACTAGCGGGGCTAGCCTCCTCTACGAGCAGTACTTC; d_gene: TRBD2; v_gene: TRBV2; abundance: NA; j_gene: TRBJ2-7
CDR3aa: CASSPAPLLGLTTSYEQYF; CDR3nt: TGTGCCAGCAGCCCCGCTCCGCTCCTTGGGCTCACTACCTCCTACGAGCAGTACTTC; d_gene: NA; v_gene: TRBV7-9; abundance: NA; j_gene: TRBJ2-7
CDR3aa: CASSDGQGADEQYF; CDR3nt: TGTGCCAGCAGTGATGGGCAGGGGGCCGACGAGCAGTACTTC; d_gene: TRBD1; v_gene: TRBV6-1; abundance: NA; j_gene: TRBJ2-7
CDR3aa: CASGHRIYEQYF; CDR3nt: TGTGCCTCGGGGCACCGCATTTACGAGCAGTACTTC; d_gene: NA; v_gene: TRBV7-7; abundance: NA; j_gene: TRBJ2-7
CDR3aa: CASSPRGAGDNYGYTF; CDR3nt: TGCGCCAGCAGCCCTCGAGGGGCAGGGGATAACTATGGCTACACCTTC; d_gene: NA; v_gene: TRBV5-1; abundance: NA; j_gene: TRBJ1-2
CDR3aa: CASRPDRGSYEQYF; CDR3nt: TGTGCCAGCAGACCCGACAGGGGGTCCTACGAGCAGTACTTC; d_gene: TRBD1; v_gene: TRBV6-5; abundance: NA; j_gene: TRBJ2-7
CDR3aa: CASGGQPQHF; CDR3nt: TGTGCCAGCGGAGGTCAGCCCCAGCATTTT; d_gene: NA; v_gene: TRBV27; abundance: NA; j_gene: TRBJ1-5
CDR3aa: CASSRRAESYNEQFF; CDR3nt: TGTGCCAGCAGCCGACGGGCGGAATCCTACAATGAGCAGTTCTTC; d_gene: NA; v_gene: TRBV2; abundance: NA; j_gene: TRBJ2-1
CDR3aa: CASSLYGGRDEQFF; CDR3nt: TGCGCCAGCAGCTTGTATGGGGGCCGGGATGAGCAGTTCTTC; d_gene: NA; v_gene: TRBV5-1; abundance: NA; j_gene: TRBJ2-1
CDR3aa: CASSAPGRGGTEAFF; CDR3nt: TGTGCCAGCAGCGCCCCGGGTCGGGGTGGTACTGAAGCTTTCTTT; d_gene: NA; v_gene: TRBV7-9; abundance: NA; j_gene: TRBJ1-1
CDR3aa: CASSYGLTNTEAFF; CDR3nt: TGTGCCAGCAGTTACGGACTGACGAACACTGAAGCTTTCTTT; d_gene: NA; v_gene: TRBV6-5; abundance: NA; j_gene: TRBJ1-1
CDR3aa: CASSGTDNEQFF; CDR3nt: TGTGCCAGCAGCGGTACTGACAATGAGCAGTTCTTC; d_gene: NA; v_gene: TRBV11-2; abundance: NA; j_gene: TRBJ2-1
CDR3aa: CASTLTQVQGLARGEQFF; CDR3nt: TGTGCCAGCACCCTCACTCAAGTTCAGGGACTAGCAAGGGGTGAGCAGTTCTTC; d_gene: TRBD2; v_gene: TRBV27; abundance: NA; j_gene: TRBJ2-1
CDR3aa: CASSDRDNYGYTF; CDR3nt: TGTGCCAGCAGTGACCGGGACAACTATGGCTACACCTTC; d_gene: NA; v_gene: TRBV6-4; abundance: NA; j_gene: TRBJ1-2
CDR3aa: CASSPSTGEYTDTQYF; CDR3nt: TGTGCCAGCAGTCCTTCGACAGGGGAATACACAGATACGCAGTATTTT; d_gene: TRBD1; v_gene: TRBV27; abundance: NA; j_gene: TRBJ2-3
CDR3aa: CASSLMWGQGNTGELFF; CDR3nt: TGTGCCAGCAGCTTAATGTGGGGGCAGGGGAACACCGGGGAGCTGTTTTTT; d_gene: NA; v_gene: TRBV11-2; abundance: NA; j_gene: TRBJ2-2
CDR3aa: CASSLIVAPYNEQFF; CDR3nt: TGTGCCAGCAGCTTAATCGTGGCGCCCTACAATGAGCAGTTCTTC; d_gene: NA; v_gene: TRBV5-6; abundance: NA; j_gene: TRBJ2-1
CDR3aa: CASSPWGASNEQFF; CDR3nt: TGTGCCAGTAGCCCTTGGGGGGCAAGCAATGAGCAGTTCTTC; d_gene: NA; v_gene: TRBV19; abundance: NA; j_gene: TRBJ2-1
CDR3aa: CASSVGRDRAYNEQFF; CDR3nt: TGTGCCAGCAGCGTAGGTCGGGACAGGGCTTACAATGAGCAGTTCTTC; d_gene: TRBD1; v_gene: TRBV9; abundance: NA; j_gene: TRBJ2-1
CDR3aa: CASSLWGRGNEQFF; CDR3nt: TGTGCCAGCAGTTTATGGGGCAGGGGCAATGAGCAGTTCTTC; d_gene: NA; v_gene: TRBV27; abundance: NA; j_gene: TRBJ2-1
CDR3aa: CASRKGTGVTGELFF; CDR3nt: TGTGCCAGCAGAAAGGGGACAGGGGTCACCGGGGAGCTGTTTTTT; d_gene: TRBD1; v_gene: TRBV7-6; abundance: NA; j_gene: TRBJ2-2
CDR3aa: CASNLKGAGEKLFF; CDR3nt: TGTGCCAGCAACCTAAAGGGGGCTGGTGAAAAACTGTTTTTT; d_gene: TRBD1; v_gene: TRBV11-2; abundance: NA; j_gene: TRBJ1-4
CDR3aa: CASSSQGLNTEAFF; CDR3nt: TGTGCCAGCAGTTCACAGGGACTGAACACTGAAGCTTTCTTT; d_gene: NA; v_gene: TRBV27; abundance: NA; j_gene: TRBJ1-1
CDR3aa: CASSTLQRNTEAFF; CDR3nt: TGTGCCAGTAGTACCCTACAGAGAAACACTGAAGCTTTCTTT; d_gene: NA; v_gene: TRBV19; abundance: NA; j_gene: TRBJ1-1